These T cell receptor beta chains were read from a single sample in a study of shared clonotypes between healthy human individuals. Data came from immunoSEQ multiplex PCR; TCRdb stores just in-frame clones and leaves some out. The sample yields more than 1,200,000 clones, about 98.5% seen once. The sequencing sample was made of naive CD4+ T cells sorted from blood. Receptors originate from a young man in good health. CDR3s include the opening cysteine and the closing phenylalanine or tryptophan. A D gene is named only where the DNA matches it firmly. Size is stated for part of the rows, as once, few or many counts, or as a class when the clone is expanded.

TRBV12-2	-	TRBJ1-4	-	CASRLELGDSIGRTNEKLFF	TGTGCAAGTCGCTTAGAGCTTGGGGACTCAATAGGGAGGACTAATGAAAAACTGTTTTTT
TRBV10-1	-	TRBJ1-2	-	CASSESGRYGYTF	TGCGCCAGCAGTGAGTCGGGCAGATATGGCTACACCTTC
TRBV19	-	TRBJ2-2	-	CASSIPINTGELFF	TGTGCCAGTAGTATACCCATAAACACCGGGGAGCTGTTTTTT
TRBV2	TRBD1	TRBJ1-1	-	CASLQGMNTEAFF	TGTGCCAGCCTACAGGGGATGAACACTGAAGCTTTCTTT
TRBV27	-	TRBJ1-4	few	CASCHLSGNEKLFF	TGTGCCAGCTGTCATCTGTCAGGGAATGAAAAACTGTTTTTT
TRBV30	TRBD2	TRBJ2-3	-	CAALRLAGKGPDTQYF	TGTGCAGCACTTAGGCTAGCGGGGAAGGGTCCAGATACGCAGTATTTT
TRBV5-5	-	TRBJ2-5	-	CASSLENGWRETQYF	TGTGCCAGCAGCTTGGAGAATGGGTGGCGAGAGACCCAGTACTTC
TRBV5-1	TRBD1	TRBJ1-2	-	CASSARDSGDYGYTF	TGCGCCAGCAGCGCCCGGGACAGCGGGGACTATGGCTACACCTTC
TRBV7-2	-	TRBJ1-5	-	CASSLITGSNQPQHF	TGTGCCAGCAGCTTAATAACGGGGAGCAATCAGCCCCAGCATTTT
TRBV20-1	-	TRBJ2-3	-	CSADTDTQYF	TGCAGTGCTGACACAGATACGCAGTATTTT